The subject of this entry is one T cell receptor (beta chain). This entry comes from a study of blood T cell repertoires in COVID-19. Study summary: The United States, Italy and Spain provided the acute and convalescent COVID-19 samples. Sources were T cells, B-cell-depleted T cells, or PBMCs; the material itself was cDNA or gDNA.

Authors' processing steps: Counts of nucleated cells, estimated from reference gene primer amplification, were obtained. Only in-frame clones appear in the TCRdb table, and some are missing; sequencing was by immunoSEQ multiplex PCR. V and J calls and clone size are as listed in that table; D and trimming were resolved from the DNA. The data hold about 330,000 clones, with 88% observed a single time. The sample consisted of peripheral blood. This sequence was found in a woman aged 45 to 65 with active or convalescent COVID-19.

The CDR3 is CASSISPGTIIHSNQPQHF. In DNA, the CDR3 is TGTGCCAGTAGTATCTCCCCAGGCACCATCATACATAGCAATCAGCCCCAGCATTTT. The chain employs TRBV19 and TRBJ1-5; D gene unclear. The V and J ends lost 3 bases and 0 bases respectively, with 21 bases between them. From germline, CDR1 is LNHDA and CDR2 SQIVND (reference sequence). The CDR3 loop spans 19 amino acids.